This T cell receptor beta chain came from a study of blood T cell repertoires in COVID-19. The overall study: Collection of acute and convalescent COVID-19 samples took place in the United States, Italy and Spain. T cells, B-cell-depleted T cells, or PBMCs supplied cDNA or gDNA.

Per the study methods: Reference gene primer amplification gave estimated nucleated cell counts. Repertoires were generated with immunoSEQ multiplex PCR, while TCRdb's copy carries only in-frame clones and drops some. D and trimming were read from the DNA, whereas the V and J calls and clone size are those reported in that table. This table has about 250,000 clones, roughly 85% appearing once. Trimming stripped 3 bases from V and 0 bases from J, with 12 bases between. Germline assignment: CDR1 SGHNT and CDR2 YYREEE (reference sequence). The CDR3 covers 15 residues. Sequencing used peripheral blood. The sequence derives from a man aged 50-59 years with active or convalescent COVID-19. The genes are TRBV5-4 and TRBJ1-1; D gene unclear. CDR3 amino acids: CASSSNLGMNTEAFF. In DNA form, the CDR3 reads TGTGCCAGCAGCTCAAACTTGGGCATGAACACTGAAGCTTTCTTT.